The 28 T cell receptor beta chains below all came from one sample that was sequenced in a study of T cell repertoires in cytomegalovirus infection. TCRdb reprocessed the reads with MiXCR, giving one entry per CDR3 protein. The sample carries fewer than 550,000 distinct CDR3 sequences, 15% to 20% recorded once. What was sequenced was CD8+ T cells from PBMCs. The source of these receptors is a human donor in good health (CMV status not recorded). Some clones in this sample may be carry-over from other donors' samples.

This sequence joins TRBV27 and TRBJ2-7; no clear D. Trimming cost V 3 bases and J 1 base, with 13 bases left between them. Germline loops: CDR1 MNHEY, CDR2 SMNVEV (reference sequence). This CDR3 has 15 amino acids. CDR3 bases: TGTGCCAGCAGTTTGAGTTTGGGCGGATCCTACGAGCAGTACTTC. This codes for CASSLSLGGSYEQYF.

There are many counts of this clonotype. The junction differs from germline at one of its ends, possibly a read error. The chain is built from TRBV27 and TRBJ2-7, with 7 bases fitting TRBD2. Germline CDR1 and CDR2: MNHEY and SMNVEV (reference sequence). CDR3 length: 12 residues. The CDR3 protein is CASSLPRGEWRF. As DNA, the CDR3 is TGTGCCAGCAGTTTACCCCGGGGGGAGTGGAGGTTC.

This clonotype was counted at least ten times. The V call is TRBV27, the J call TRBJ2-3; TRBD2 matches 11 bases. J gave up 2 bases and V 5 bases, and 12 bases lay outside the gene matches. CDR3 length equals 18 residues. Germline CDR1 MNHEY, CDR2 SMNVEV (reference sequence). Written as DNA, the CDR3 is TGTGCCAGCAGTACTTCACTAGCGGGGGAACCAACCACAGATACGCAGTATTTT. Residues: CASSTSLAGEPTTDTQYF.

This clonotype was recorded at least ten times. The rearrangement joins TRBV7-8 to TRBJ2-3; D is unresolved. There are 14 residues in the CDR3. Germline V gene data show CDR1 as SGHVS and CDR2 as FQNEAQ. V dropped 1 base and J dropped 0 bases, with 5 bases sitting between them. CDR3 residues: CASSLDISTDTQYF. Written as DNA, the CDR3 is TGTGCCAGCAGCTTAGACATTAGCACAGATACGCAGTATTTT.

The chain has TRBV28 and TRBJ2-3, with 8 bases identical to TRBD2. Per the germline V gene, CDR1 is MDHEN and CDR2 is SYDVKM. The CDR3 consists of 17 residues. V dropped 6 bases and J dropped 0; count of bases not matched to a gene: 11. The CDR3: CASSQAMASGSTDTQYF. CDR3 bases: TGTGCCAGCAGCCAGGCGATGGCTAGCGGGAGCACAGATACGCAGTATTTT.

There are a few counts of this clonotype. V gene TRBV29-1 combines with J gene TRBJ2-3; D gene unclear. The V and J ends lost 4 bases and 0 bases respectively, with 8 bases between them. The CDR3 covers 13 residues. Germline CDR1 SQVTM, CDR2 ANQGSEA. Written as DNA, the CDR3 is TGCAGCGTTGTGGTCAGAAGCACAGATACGCAGTATTTT. It specifies CSVVVRSTDTQYF.

This clonotype was counted many times. This CDR3 is CASKPGPWAEKLFF. CDR3 sequence (DNA): TGTGCCAGTAAGCCCGGACCCTGGGCGGAAAAACTGTTTTTT. The chain employs TRBV19 and TRBJ1-4; D not certain. The V and J ends lost 7 bases and 8 bases respectively, with 17 bases between them. Germline lookup yields CDR1 LNHDA and CDR2 SQIVND (reference sequence). The CDR3 is 14 amino acids.

This chain connects TRBV11-2 to TRBJ2-3; TRBD2 matches at 14 bases. With V trimmed by 5 bases and J by 5 bases, 12 bases remained unmatched. Germline V gene data show CDR1 as SGHAT and CDR2 as FQNNGV. The CDR3 is 18 residues long. The CDR3 loop is CASSIGVTSGGALDTQYF. CDR3 DNA sequence: TGTGCCAGCAGCATCGGCGTGACTAGCGGGGGGGCCCTAGATACGCAGTATTTT.

This clonotype was seen ten or more times. The gene calls are TRBV7-8 and TRBJ2-7, with 9 bases matching TRBD2. The CDR3 is 16 amino acids. The junction had 13 bases not matched to a gene; V was cut back by 5 bases and J by 5 bases. Per the germline V gene, CDR1 is SGHVS and CDR2 is FQNEAQ. The CDR3 coding sequence is TGTGCCAGCAGCGGCAGATTAGCGGGAGTTGGCGACGAGCAGTACTTC. Its translation is CASSGRLAGVGDEQYF.

The J gene is TRBJ2-7, the V gene TRBV10-3, with D perhaps being TRBD1 or TRBD2 (5 bases each). The germline V and J ends were trimmed by 6 bases and 1 base, with 25 bases remaining between them. The CDR3 length is 18 residues. The V gene's germline CDR1 is ENHRY and CDR2 SYGVKD. The chain's CDR3 is CAIRKVNRPGTSSYEQYF. The CDR3 nucleotides read TGTGCCATCAGGAAAGTGAATCGGCCGGGGACCTCATCCTACGAGCAGTACTTC.

The gene calls are TRBV28 and TRBJ1-1; 7 positions agree with TRBD1. The CDR3 loop spans 12 amino acids. The germline gives CDR1 MDHEN, CDR2 SYDVKM. V dropped 6 bases and J dropped 7; count of bases not matched to a gene: 5. The chain's CDR3 is CASRPYRGEAFF. The CDR3 DNA is TGTGCCAGCAGGCCATACAGGGGTGAAGCTTTCTTT.

This clonotype was seen ten or more times. The chain uses TRBV28 and TRBJ1-4; D not certain. Germline CDR1 is MDHEN and CDR2 is SYDVKM. The V end was cut by 5 bases, the J end by 5 bases, with 15 bases between. The CDR3 sequence is 15 residues long. The CDR3 region is CASSPLHGLNEKLFF. CDR3 bases: TGTGCCAGCAGTCCTCTCCACGGATTAAATGAAAAACTGTTTTTT.

V usage is TRBV12-3 or TRBV12-4 and J usage is TRBJ1-5; weak D call: TRBD1 (6 bases). V lost 0 bases and J 9 bases, leaving 6 bases between the germline ends. The CDR3 length is 12 residues. The CDR3 DNA sequence: TGTGCCAGCAGTTTAGCGGGGGCGCCCCAGCATTTT. Its translation is CASSLAGAPQHF.

This clonotype was recorded many times. The chain has TRBV7-8 and TRBJ1-1; D perhaps matches TRBD1 (6 bases). The CDR3 covers 12 residues. The germline V and J ends were trimmed by 6 bases and 11 bases, with 16 bases remaining between them. Germline V gene lookup returns CDR1 SGHVS and CDR2 FQNEAQ. CDR3: CASSIGGREAFF. Here the CDR3 DNA reads TGTGCCAGCAGTATAGGGGGGCGGGAGGCTTTCTTT.

This clonotype was seen more than once but under ten times. This chain joins TRBV5-4 and TRBJ2-1, with unresolved D. The CDR3 length is 14 residues. The germline V gene has CDR1 SGHNT and CDR2 YYREEE (reference sequence). Trimming stripped 4 bases from V and 2 bases from J, with 10 bases between. CDR3 in DNA: TGTGCCAGCAGCCTCCCCGGACCCTACAATGAGCAGTTCTTC. Its protein product is CASSLPGPYNEQFF.

The rearrangement links TRBV2 to TRBJ2-1; 7 nucleotides agree with TRBD2. Per germline, CDR1 SNHLY and CDR2 FYNNEI. The trim removed 6 bases at V and 12 bases at J, leaving 11 bases unmatched. The CDR3 is 13 residues long. The CDR3, as DNA: TGTGCCAGCAGCCCGGGACTACCACCTGGGCAGTTCTTC. It specifies CASSPGLPPGQFF. The full variable domain, completed using reference TRBV2 and TRBJ2-1, is EPEVTQTPSHQVTQMGQEVILRCVPISNHLYFYWYRQILGQKVEFLVSFYNNEISEKSEIFDDQFSVERPDGSNFTLKIRSTKLEDSAMYFCASSPGLPPGQFFGPGTRLTVL.

This clonotype was detected many times. The chain joins TRBV6-5 to TRBJ2-1; D call uncertain. CDR1 is MNHEY and CDR2 is SVGAGI in the germline V gene. V was trimmed by 6 bases and J by 6 bases, leaving 18 bases between them. The CDR3 contains 15 residues. The CDR3 nucleotides are TGTGCCAGCAGAGAACGAATGGGCACAATCAATGAGCAGTTCTTC. Translation: CASRERMGTINEQFF.

This clonotype has just a few counts. This rearrangement joins TRBV9 to TRBJ1-2; D may be TRBD1 (6 bases). V gave up 4 bases and J gave up 5 bases, with 18 bases separating them. The germline V gene encodes CDR1 SGDLS and CDR2 YYNGEE. The CDR3 runs to 15 residues. CDR3 in amino acids: CASSIGQSSQYGYTF. CDR3 DNA sequence: TGTGCCAGCAGCATTGGACAGTCTAGTCAGTATGGCTACACCTTC. The full variable domain, with the rest looked up from reference TRBV9 and TRBJ1-2, is DSGVTQTPKHLITATGQRVTLRCSPRSGDLSVYWYQQSLDQGLQFLIQYYNGEERAKGNILERFSAQQFPDLHSELNLSSLELGDSALYFCASSIGQSSQYGYTFGSGTRLTVV.

This clonotype was counted at least ten times. This chain uses TRBV11-2 with TRBJ1-2; 7 bases are a match to TRBD1. Germline V CDR1 and CDR2: SGHAT, FQNNGV. Trimming removed 1 base from V and 5 bases from J; junction bases left unmatched: 4. This CDR3 contains 14 residues. CDR3 coding DNA: TGTGCCAGCAGCTTAGGAGGGACAGCGTATGGCTACACCTTC. Translating it yields CASSLGGTAYGYTF. Supplemented by reference TRBV11-2 and TRBJ1-2, the full variable domain reads EAGVAQSPRYKIIEKRQSVAFWCNPISGHATLYWYQQILGQGPKLLIQFQNNGVVDDSQLPKDRFSAERLKGVDSTLKIQPAKLEDSAVYLCASSLGGTAYGYTFGSGTRLTVV.

The chain joins TRBV20-1 to TRBJ1-3; a weak D match, TRBD1 (5 bases). The CDR3 runs 14 residues. Trimming removed 1 base from V and 4 bases from J, with 11 bases in between. From germline, CDR1 is DFQATT and CDR2 SNEGSKA (reference sequence). CDR3 region: CSARGRVTGNTIYF. The CDR3 nucleotides are TGCAGTGCTAGAGGCAGGGTAACGGGAAACACCATATATTTT.

This clonotype came up a few times. V gene TRBV5-8 combines with J gene TRBJ2-2; 8 bases align to TRBD2. The CDR3 is 14 residues long. Germline CDR1 reads SGHTS; CDR2 reads YDEGEE. J was trimmed by 3 bases and V by 2 bases; bases with no gene match: 0. CDR3 DNA sequence: TGTGCCAGCAGCTTACTAGCGGACACCGGGGAGCTGTTTTTT. Encoded protein: CASSLLADTGELFF.

As for this clonotype: This could be a read error, since a much larger clone is one nucleotide away. The conserved phenylalanine or tryptophan normally closing the CDR3 is absent here, so this likely arose from a read error. The CDR3 loop reads CATSRPGTSDEQYL. The CDR3 DNA reads as TGTGCCACCAGCAGGCCTGGGACCTCCGACGAGCAGTACTTA. The chain recombines TRBV15 with TRBJ2-7, with D perhaps given as TRBD1 or TRBD2 (5 bases each). The CDR3 loop spans 14 amino acids. The germline V gene encodes CDR1 LNHNV and CDR2 YYDKDF (reference sequence).

The J gene is TRBJ1-4, the V gene TRBV12-3 or TRBV12-4, with 8 nucleotides matching TRBD1. V lost 7 bases and J lost 8; bases outside the gene matches: 6. There are 13 residues in the CDR3. DNA of the CDR3: TGTGCCAGCACCCCCACAGGGGGAGAAAAACTGTTTTTT. Amino acid sequence: CASTPTGGEKLFF.

This clonotype has just a few counts. This rearrangement joins TRBV27 to TRBJ2-1; D unclear. With 2 bases removed from V and 4 bases from J, the gap between germline ends came to 12 bases. The CDR3 is made up of 15 amino acids. Germline-derived CDR1 and CDR2 are MNHEY and SMNVEV (reference sequence). This CDR3 is CASSLRNQVYNEQFF. CDR3 DNA sequence: TGTGCCAGCAGTTTAAGGAACCAGGTGTACAATGAGCAGTTCTTC.

The chain carries TRBV19 and TRBJ1-2; the D gene is possibly TRBD1 (6 bases). Trimming stripped 5 bases from V and 6 bases from J, with 16 bases between. CDR3 length: 14 residues. Germline V gives CDR1 LNHDA, CDR2 SQIVND (reference sequence). The CDR3 is CASSWGGRNDGYTF. CDR3 DNA sequence: TGTGCCAGTAGTTGGGGGGGGCGAAACGATGGCTACACCTTC.

This clonotype was observed many times. The V call is TRBV7-8, the J call TRBJ2-2; maybe TRBD1 (8 bases). V was cut by 5 bases and J by 2 bases, with 15 bases left in between. The CDR3 has 16 residues. The V gene's germline CDR1 is SGHVS and CDR2 FQNEAQ. This chain's CDR3 is CASSETGGGNTGELFF. CDR3 nucleotide sequence: TGTGCCAGCAGCGAAACAGGGGGGGGAAACACCGGGGAGCTGTTTTTT.

This clonotype has a handful of counts. The genes are TRBV28 and TRBJ1-1; 7 nucleotides agree with TRBD1. J lost 4 bases, V lost 6 bases, and 8 bases had no gene match. Germline CDR1 is MDHEN and CDR2 is SYDVKM. The CDR3 consists of 14 residues. CDR3: CASSARQGGTEAFF. The CDR3 DNA sequence: TGTGCCAGCAGCGCCCGACAGGGAGGCACTGAAGCTTTCTTT. Full variable domain (remainder filled in from reference TRBV28 and TRBJ1-1): DVKVTQSSRYLVKRTGEKVFLECVQDMDHENMFWYRQDPGLGLRLIYFSYDVKMKEKGDIPEGYSVSREKKERFSLILESASTNQTSMYLCASSARQGGTEAFFGQGTRLTVV.

A few counts support this clonotype. The chain recombines TRBV25-1 with TRBJ2-3, with TRBD1 matching 11 bases. Germline CDR1 reads MGHDK; CDR2 reads SYGVNS. The CDR3 consists of 16 residues. V trimming: 3 bases; J trimming: 6 bases; junction bases outside the gene matches: 8. The CDR3 DNA reads as TGTGCCAGCAGTGATGCCTTGGACAGGGGGCAGGATACGCAGTATTTT. Translation: CASSDALDRGQDTQYF.